This TCR beta chain was retrieved from a study of cytomegalovirus exposure and HLA in healthy donors. General study results and limits: The study had only CMV serostatus as immune exposure information. Per a prior analysis, the majority of TCR beta V segments were productive roughly 87% or roughly 30% of the time.

The PCR ran on 60 Vbeta and 13 Jbeta primers. The method was immunoSEQ multiplex PCR; TCRdb's version includes in-frame clones alone and lacks a portion of them. The profile shows 95,000 to 150,000 clones, about 80% of them singletons. The sample holds one count of this clone. Antigen specificity is unknown. This CDR3 is built from 14 residues. From germline, CDR1 is MGHDK and CDR2 SYGVNS. V lost 2 bases and J 7 bases, leaving 12 bases between the germline ends. This TCR came from a man between 60 and 75 years old in good health and CMV-seropositive. The rearrangement uses TRBV25-1 and TRBJ1-5; D unresolved. Input material: PBMCs. The DNA for the CDR3 is TGTGCCAGCAGTGAAATAAGTAGCGGCCAGCCCCAGCATTTT. Translated, it gives CASSEISSGQPQHF.